This paragraph reports one T cell receptor (beta chain). Germline assignment: CDR1 SGHRS and CDR2 YFSETQ. The CDR3 has 15 amino acids. V shed 4 bases, J shed 3 bases, and the junction held 7 bases outside the gene matches. The source of the sample is a study of T cell changes during pregnancy in multiple sclerosis. The repertoire was sequenced with immunoSEQ multiplex PCR; TCRdb's copy has only in-frame clones and lacks some. The sample consists of tens of thousands of clones, just under 95% of them appearing once. Specimen: peripheral blood, collected in the third trimester of pregnancy. The TCR originated in a female donor with multiple sclerosis, enrolled in a pregnancy study. The chain couples TRBV5-1 to TRBJ2-7; 10 nucleotides line up with TRBD2. The CDR3 protein is CASSTGLAVRYEQYF. Written as DNA, the CDR3 is TGCGCCAGCAGCACCGGACTAGCGGTACGCTACGAGCAGTACTTC.